Presented here are 26 T cell receptor beta chains from one specimen sequenced in a study of blood T cells in healthy people across ages. Alongside a J-beta primer mix, a sample-barcoded 5' primer served in a second PCR lasting roughly 6 to 11 cycles. TCRdb redid the calling of the 5' RACE reads with MiXCR, one entry per CDR3 protein. The sample shows over 600,000 distinct CDR3 sequences, 21% of them seen only once. Sequenced sample: blood. Receptors were obtained from a man aged 65-85 years in good health.

The V call is TRBV5-5, the J call TRBJ2-7; D might be TRBD1 (5 bases). The germline V and J ends were trimmed by 2 bases and 8 bases, with 11 bases remaining between them. Looked up from germline, CDR1 is SGHKS and CDR2 is YYEKEE (reference sequence). CDR3 length: 12 residues. The CDR3 spells CASSFDRDKQYF. For the CDR3, the DNA is TGTGCCAGCAGCTTTGACAGAGACAAGCAGTACTTC. The full variable domain, with the rest looked up from reference TRBV5-5 and TRBJ2-7, is DAGVTQSPTHLIKTRGQQVTLRCSPISGHKSVSWYQQVLGQGPQFIFQYYEKEERGRGNFPDRFSARQFPNYSSELNVNALLLGDSALYLCASSFDRDKQYFGPGTRLTVT.

There are a few counts of this clonotype. With a much larger clone just one base away, this may be a read error. This CDR3 reads CAAGPYSNQPQHF. CDR3 coding DNA: TGTGCTGCGGGGCCGTATAGCAATCAGCCCCAGCATTTT. The chain has TRBV12-3 or TRBV12-4 and TRBJ1-5, with a possible D match to TRBD1 (5 bases). This CDR3 spans 13 amino acids.

This clonotype was seen a handful of times. The rearrangement joins TRBV4-1 to TRBJ1-4; weak D call: TRBD1 (6 bases). Germline V gives CDR1 MGHRA, CDR2 YSYEKL. This CDR3 has 15 residues. V was shortened by 0 bases and J by 8 bases, with 13 bases between the two germline ends. CDR3 sequence: CASSQEEGGAEKLFF. CDR3 DNA: TGCGCCAGCAGCCAAGAAGAGGGGGGAGCGGAAAAACTGTTTTTT.

This chain connects TRBV9 to TRBJ2-7; 10 bases are a match to TRBD1. The V and J ends lost 2 bases and 3 bases, in that order; junction bases with no gene match: 5. Germline CDR1 reads SGDLS; CDR2 reads YYNGEE. There are 15 residues in the CDR3. In DNA form, the CDR3 reads TGTGCCAGCAGCGTCCGGGACAGGGGAGTCTACGAGCAGTACTTC. Amino acids: CASSVRDRGVYEQYF.

This clonotype was detected only a few times. The rearrangement uses TRBV9 and TRBJ1-1, with 8 bases aligning to TRBD1. The CDR3 is 14 amino acids. Per germline, CDR1 SGDLS and CDR2 YYNGEE. The ends lost 4 bases at V and 5 bases at J; junction bases unmatched: 7. The CDR3 loop reads CASSREGQETEAFF. The CDR3 DNA is TGTGCCAGCAGCCGGGAGGGACAGGAGACTGAAGCTTTCTTT.

This clonotype was counted between two and nine times. One junction end disagrees with the germline gene, perhaps due to a read error. The gene calls are TRBV6-2 or TRBV6-3 and TRBJ2-5; 11 positions match TRBD2. The CDR3 extends over 15 amino acids. The germline CDR1 and CDR2 sequences are MNHEY and SVGEGT. The CDR3 coding sequence is TGTGCCAGCAGTCCAAGGACTAGCGGGCAAGGGACCCAGTACTTC. Amino acid sequence: CASSPRTSGQGTQYF.

V gene TRBV5-1 combines with J gene TRBJ2-7; no clear D gene. This CDR3 comprises 13 residues. Looked up from germline, CDR1 is SGHRS and CDR2 is YFSETQ. V lost 6 bases and J lost 5, with 15 bases in between. The CDR3 DNA sequence: TGCGCCAGCACGTTGGGTTCTCGGGACGAGCAGTACTTC. It specifies CASTLGSRDEQYF.

This clonotype was found a few times. The gene calls are TRBV2 and TRBJ2-5; TRBD1 matches 8 bases. This CDR3 contains 14 residues. Per the germline V gene, CDR1 is SNHLY and CDR2 is FYNNEI. Germline trimming cut 4 bases from V and 0 bases from J; bases unmatched to any gene: 1. In DNA, the CDR3 is TGTGCCAGCAGTGGGGACAGGTACCAAGAGACCCAGTACTTC. It encodes CASSGDRYQETQYF.

The chain carries TRBV6-6 and TRBJ2-4, with D perhaps given as TRBD1 or TRBD2 (5 bases each). The CDR3 loop spans 16 amino acids. Germline V gives CDR1 MNHNY, CDR2 SVGAGI (reference sequence). Trimming cost V 8 bases and J 3 bases, with 20 bases left between them. The CDR3 is CASGRDPSLDKNIQYF. The CDR3 DNA is TGTGCCAGCGGCAGGGACCCTTCCCTGGACAAAAACATTCAGTACTTC.

This clonotype was observed a handful of times. J is TRBJ2-3 and V is TRBV20-1, with D tentatively TRBD1 (5 bases). CDR1 and CDR2 (germline): DFQATT, SNEGSKA (reference sequence). The CDR3 contains 15 residues. V dropped 1 base and J dropped 4 bases, with 15 bases sitting between them. The CDR3: CSARVPGFQADTQYF. The DNA of the CDR3 is TGCAGTGCTAGAGTACCAGGGTTCCAAGCAGATACGCAGTATTTT.

A few counts support this clonotype. V usage is TRBV28 and J usage is TRBJ2-3; TRBD1 or TRBD2 may be the D gene (5 bases each). Germline CDR1 is MDHEN and CDR2 is SYDVKM. The CDR3 has 17 residues. Trimming took 4 bases from V and 6 from J, leaving 23 bases between them. CDR3 DNA: TGTGCCAGCAGTTCTAGGACACGGACTTCTTCCCGGGATACGCAGTATTTT. Translation gives CASSSRTRTSSRDTQYF.

Only a few counts were recorded for this clonotype. J is TRBJ2-7 and V is TRBV27; 7 bases agree with TRBD2. The CDR3 runs to 15 residues. The V and J ends lost 6 bases and 2 bases, in that order; junction bases with no gene match: 10. CDR1 is MNHEY, CDR2 SMNVEV, per germline (reference sequence). As DNA, the CDR3 is TGTGCCAGCAGACTAATAGCGGGTCAGGCCTACGAGCAGTACTTC. This translates into CASRLIAGQAYEQYF.

This clonotype was counted at least ten times. This chain links TRBV13 with TRBJ2-5; 7 bases are shared with TRBD2. Near its end, the DNA agrees better with TRBJ2-1, so the J call may be wrong. The CDR3 extends over 14 amino acids. CDR1 is PRHDT, CDR2 FYEKMQ, per germline (reference sequence). CDR3 nucleotides: TGTGCCAGCAGCACACGACTAGCTGCCACTGAGCAGTTCTTC. Its protein product is CASSTRLAATEQFF.

CDR3 in DNA: TGCAGTGCTAGTTTCGATGGGAGCACAGATACGCAGTATTTT. Its translation is CSASFDGSTDTQYF. The chain links TRBV20-1 to TRBJ2-3, with D hard to call. This CDR3 contains 14 residues. Trimming took off 3 bases at V and 0 bases at J, with 10 bases between the two ends. The germline V gene has CDR1 DFQATT and CDR2 SNEGSKA (reference sequence).

This clonotype was seen more than once but under ten times. The rearrangement links TRBV4-3 to TRBJ1-1; D is possibly TRBD1 (6 bases). This CDR3 has 14 residues. The V end was cut by 2 bases, the J end by 7 bases, with 14 bases between. Germline assignment: CDR1 LGHNA and CDR2 YSLEER. CDR3 sequence reads: CASSQSGRGVEAFF. The CDR3 DNA sequence: TGCGCCAGCAGCCAATCCGGCAGGGGCGTTGAAGCTTTCTTT.

The CDR3 protein is CASSSWGVTEAFF. CDR3 coding DNA: TGTGCCAGTAGTAGCTGGGGTGTCACTGAAGCTTTCTTT. The chain links TRBV19 to TRBJ1-1; D remains ambiguous. The CDR3 is 13 amino acids. V lost 4 bases, J lost 4 bases, and 10 bases lay in between. CDR1 is LNHDA and CDR2 is SQIVND in the germline V gene (reference sequence).

The V gene is TRBV3-1, the J gene TRBJ1-1; D not resolved. V lost 3 bases to trimming and J lost 0 bases, with 5 bases between them. CDR1 is LGHDT, CDR2 YNNKEL, per germline (reference sequence). CDR3 length: 13 residues. The CDR3 loop is CASSQRVNTEAFF. The CDR3, as DNA: TGTGCCAGCAGCCAGAGGGTGAACACTGAAGCTTTCTTT.

In its sample, this clonotype was seen many times. The chain combines TRBV4-1 with TRBJ1-4; D remains ambiguous. Germline-derived CDR1 and CDR2 are MGHRA and YSYEKL. The CDR3 extends over 15 amino acids. V shed 0 bases and J shed 0 bases, with 5 bases lying between them. The CDR3 nucleotides are TGCGCCAGCAGCCAAGATTGGACAACTAATGAAAAACTGTTTTTT. It encodes CASSQDWTTNEKLFF.

The chain combines TRBV3-1 with TRBJ2-5; no definite D call. The germline CDR1 and CDR2 sequences are LGHDT and YNNKEL (reference sequence). Trimming cost V 0 bases and J 2 bases, with 10 bases left between them. The CDR3 extends over 15 amino acids. The CDR3 nucleotides are TGTGCCAGCAGCCAAGAGGGGAAAAAACAAGAGACCCAGTACTTC. This codes for CASSQEGKKQETQYF.

This clonotype was picked up a small number of times. The chain carries TRBV19 and TRBJ1-3; D is perhaps TRBD1 (5 bases). The CDR3 length is 16 residues. With 3 bases removed from V and 4 bases from J, the gap between germline ends came to 16 bases. The germline V gene has CDR1 LNHDA and CDR2 SQIVND (reference sequence). CDR3 protein: CASSIRGAVAGNTIYF. CDR3 in DNA: TGTGCCAGTAGTATCCGCGGGGCGGTAGCAGGAAACACCATATATTTT.

V and J are TRBV6-2 or TRBV6-3 and TRBJ1-1, with no clear D. Germline V lookup: CDR1 MNHEY, CDR2 SVGEGT. The CDR3 extends over 14 amino acids. V dropped 6 bases and J dropped 1 base, with 12 bases sitting between them. The DNA for the CDR3 is TGTGCCAGCAGCGCGGGCCGTTCGAACACTGAAGCTTTCTTT. Encoded protein: CASSAGRSNTEAFF.

This chain links TRBV24-1 with TRBJ2-3; TRBD2 aligns across 11 bases. The germline CDR1 and CDR2 sequences are KGHDR and SFDVKD. V shed 6 bases, J shed 5 bases, and the junction held 6 bases outside the gene matches. There are 15 residues in the CDR3. The CDR3 DNA is TGTGCCACCAGTCCCGGGGGGACTAGCGGAGATACGCAGTATTTT. Its translation: CATSPGGTSGDTQYF.

CDR3 coding DNA: TGTGCCAGCAGTGCCGGACTAGCGGGAGCGAACGTTCAGTACTTC. This gives the protein CASSAGLAGANVQYF. The rearrangement joins TRBV6-6 to TRBJ2-4, with 13 bases identical to TRBD2. The junction had 9 bases not matched to a gene; V was cut back by 5 bases and J by 11 bases. The CDR3 totals 15 residues. From germline, CDR1 is MNHNY and CDR2 SVGAGI (reference sequence).

This chain links TRBV20-1 with TRBJ1-2; D uncertain. CDR1 DFQATT and CDR2 SNEGSKA come from the germline V gene (reference sequence). Trimming shortened V by 3 bases and J by 4 bases, and 18 bases separated the two germline ends. This CDR3 contains 15 residues. This CDR3 reads CSASSLDLALYGYTF. DNA for the CDR3: TGCAGTGCTAGCTCCCTGGACCTAGCTCTCTATGGCTACACCTTC.

Many counts were recorded for this clonotype. This chain joins TRBV5-5 and TRBJ2-2; D not certain. The length of the CDR3 is 17 residues. Germline CDR1 is SGHKS and CDR2 is YYEKEE (reference sequence). The V gene lost 2 bases and the J gene lost 6 bases, with 20 bases spanning the gap. The CDR3 protein is CASSFKPPGSWSGELFF. DNA for the CDR3: TGTGCCAGCAGCTTTAAACCTCCGGGTAGTTGGTCCGGGGAGCTGTTTTTT. Filled out from reference TRBV5-5 and TRBJ2-2, the complete variable domain reads DAGVTQSPTHLIKTRGQQVTLRCSPISGHKSVSWYQQVLGQGPQFIFQYYEKEERGRGNFPDRFSARQFPNYSSELNVNALLLGDSALYLCASSFKPPGSWSGELFFGEGSRLTVL.

The chain uses TRBV4-1 and TRBJ1-2; D call uncertain. Trimming removed 0 bases at V and 0 bases at J, with 5 bases between. This CDR3 comprises 14 residues. Per the germline V gene, CDR1 is MGHRA and CDR2 is YSYEKL. Written as DNA, the CDR3 is TGCGCCAGCAGCCAAGATTGGGCTAACTATGGCTACACCTTC. This codes for CASSQDWANYGYTF.